This TCR beta chain is from a study of cytomegalovirus exposure and HLA in healthy donors. Findings of the study overall: Earlier analysis yielded a pattern in which most TCR beta V segments were productive about 87% or about 30% of the time. Among TCR beta chains of equal frequency, HLA-associated ones were more clonally expanded in a later analysis. When analyzed later, a missense DCLRE1C variant was found to be linked to TCR beta V- and J-gene trimming. Later on, an analysis tied some 17,000 TCR beta sequences to HLA alleles at 0.05 false discovery rate.

About this clone: Its antigen is not identified.

Per the germline V gene, CDR1 is SGDLS and CDR2 is YYNGEE. The CDR3 sequence is 15 residues long. V lost 0 bases and J 4 bases, leaving 13 bases between the germline ends. Use of 60 Vbeta and 13 Jbeta primers characterized the PCR. The method was immunoSEQ multiplex PCR; TCRdb's version includes in-frame clones alone and lacks a portion of them. This table holds tens of thousands of clones, about 73% found once. The receptor was derived from a woman in her twenties or thirties in good health and CMV-seronegative. The sample was PBMCs. This rearrangement joins TRBV9 to TRBJ1-1; TRBD1 might be the D (6 bases). CDR3 coding DNA: TGTGCCAGCAGCGTAGATACAGGGCCTATCACTGAAGCTTTCTTT. Encoded protein: CASSVDTGPITEAFF.